The sequence of this T cell receptor (beta chain) was determined in a study of human T cells and chemical hapten exposure (dated by TCRdb to 2020 to 2022). Regarding the complete study: Libraries were combined into a pool for sequencing, and differences in TCR yield between samples came mainly from small differences in library volumes within the pool. This study followed changes in the peripheral blood TCR repertoire in vivo during primary and secondary sensitization of alopecia patients to the hapten diphenylcyclopropenone (DPC). Both TCR alpha and TCR beta chains were sequenced from each blood RNA sample. General conclusions and limits of the study: After repeated subsampling, the strength of the expansion versus patch-test correlation and the threshold at which it became significant changed. No change with DPC sensitization was found in the number of TCRs above 1 in 1000 frequency, and no evidence of global repertoire structure alterations was found.

The meaning of the sample's time point label: healthy volunteer bleed at 6 weeks. Total RNA was extracted from unfractionated whole blood collected in Tempus Blood RNA tubes. As TCR sequencing controls, a few healthy volunteers were used, with blood taken at day 0, 2 weeks and 6 weeks. This clonotype occurred many times. There is no known antigen for this receptor. Nothing much larger sits one base from this clone, and base qualities are not available. The library came from RACE. Reads for this sample came from a NextSeq 500. During library preparation, unique molecular identifiers were attached to individual cDNA molecules so that TCRs could be counted in a quantitative, reproducible way. As for the authors' bioinformatics: The median number of TCRs per sample was 90,000 to 100,000, ranging from about 20,000 to 700,000. V, J and CDR3 annotation of the TCR reads was performed with the Decombinator software suite. Every sample was subsampled to the same number of TCRs (28,000) for the PS versus PT1 abundance plots. Expanded TCRs were defined as absent before sensitization and observed at least eight times at the 2-week time point. Using fastp at Q25 and MiXCR, TCRdb reprocessed the public reads and kept productive beta chains. Rows matching on CDR3 protein sequence are summarized as one entry with the most common DNA and genes. These V and J calls are TCRdb output, not the study's own analysis. A total of 65,000 to 80,000 distinct CDR3 sequences appear in this sample, approximately 8.6% of them only once. The ten largest clones represent 1.5% of the sample.

The germline V gene supplies CDR1 SQVTM and CDR2 ANQGSEA. The CDR3 has 15 amino acids, counting the end cysteine and phenylalanine. The kept DNA is CDR3 alone, 45 bases in frame from the first base. Trimming costs V 5 bases and J 0 bases, and their ends lie 13 bases apart. This clonotype was obtained from a male donor in good health. Some clones in this sample may be carry-over from other donors' samples. Rearrangement joined TRBV29-1 to TRBJ2-2; the D gene is possibly TRBD1 or TRBD2, with 5 bases matching each. Sequenced material: whole blood. The DNA is TGCAGCGTTCGTGGGACCGCAGCGAACACCGGGGAGCTGTTTTTT. It codes for CSVRGTAANTGELFF.